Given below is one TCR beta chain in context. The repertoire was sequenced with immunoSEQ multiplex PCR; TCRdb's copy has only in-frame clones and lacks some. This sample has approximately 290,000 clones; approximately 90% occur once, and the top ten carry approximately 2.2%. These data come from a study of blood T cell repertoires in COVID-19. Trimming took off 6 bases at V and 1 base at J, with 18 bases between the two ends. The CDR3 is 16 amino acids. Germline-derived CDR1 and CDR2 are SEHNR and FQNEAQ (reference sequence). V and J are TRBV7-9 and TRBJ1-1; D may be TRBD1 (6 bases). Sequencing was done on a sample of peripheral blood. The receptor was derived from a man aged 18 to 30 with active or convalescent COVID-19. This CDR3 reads CASRSRDTRRNTEAFF. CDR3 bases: TGTGCCAGCAGGTCCCGGGACACGCGAAGGAACACTGAAGCTTTCTTT. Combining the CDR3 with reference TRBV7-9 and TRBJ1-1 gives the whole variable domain DTGVSQNPRHKITKRGQNVTFRCDPISEHNRLYWYRQTLGQGPEFLTYFQNEAQLEKSRLLSDRFSAERPKGSFSTLEIQRTEQGDSAMYLCASRSRDTRRNTEAFFGQGTRLTVV.